This TCR beta chain was sequenced during a study of blood T cell repertoires in COVID-19 (dated by TCRdb to the early 2020s). Study-wide context: Samples from collaborators originated in the United States, Italy and Spain and spanned both the acute and convalescent phases of COVID-19. The prospective study material was composed of cDNA or gDNA derived from T cells, B-cell-depleted T cells, or PBMCs. Deeply sampled blood TCRbeta repertoires from subjects exposed to, actively infected with, or recovered from COVID-19 were included in the dataset. The repertoires were released in a freely available public database meant as a resource for research on the immune response to SARS-CoV-2. The samples were drawn from the first 160 participants of the ongoing ImmuneRACE study and from over 950 subjects provided by 6 global collaborators. A de-identified subject ID, COVID-19 status, age in years and sex were almost always included in the sample metadata. Where available, HLA class I and class II types were taken from metadata supplied by the sample provider and were not determined by assay-based typing. Broader findings and caveats from the paper: The quantity of clinical and demographic metadata differed by source and by participant and was supplied without curation.

About this clone itself: The antigen it recognizes is unknown. One base away there is no much larger clone; base qualities are not given.

Collaborating institutions collected whole blood in K2EDTA tubes following their own protocols. For TCRbeta analysis, collaborators shipped samples in one of three forms: frozen whole blood, isolated PBMCs, or DNA extracted from either of those sample types. The immunoSEQ Assay, a bias-controlled multiplex PCR, was used to amplify TCRbeta CDR3 regions from genomic DNA. Regarding the original processing steps: Nucleated cell counts per sample were estimated from amplification of reference gene primers within the assay. Sequence reads were collapsed and filtered to measure the absolute abundance of every unique TCRbeta CDR3 rearrangement. For each sample, productive Simpson clonality was calculated as the square root of Simpson's diversity index across productive rearrangements. Sourced from immuneACCESS, this table was stored by TCRdb with only in-frame sequences that have V and J called. A share of the clones is absent; for the studies checked, an unresolved V gene accounts for under half, and the remainder has no known explanation. That table furnishes V, J and clone size, whereas the DNA furnished D and trimming. The sample records about 150,000 clones, about 80% of which are singletons. Under 0.75% of the sample goes to the ten largest clones.

The CDR3, cysteine through phenylalanine, is 15 amino acids long. The only DNA kept is the CDR3, 45 bases in frame from the first base. V and J are trimmed by 1 base and 0 bases, and the gene matches miss 3 bases of the junction. The germline V gene encodes CDR1 LGHDT and CDR2 YNNKEL (reference sequence). Here the chain combines TRBV3-1 (or the pseudogene TRBV3-2) and TRBJ2-7, with 7 middle bases fitting TRBD2. The specimen was peripheral blood. The sequence was collected from a man aged 60 to 69 with acute or convalescent COVID-19. The CDR3 reads as follows: CASSQGGGYSYEQYF. The DNA is as follows: TGTGCCAGCAGCCAAGGGGGGGGGTACTCCTACGAGCAGTACTTC.